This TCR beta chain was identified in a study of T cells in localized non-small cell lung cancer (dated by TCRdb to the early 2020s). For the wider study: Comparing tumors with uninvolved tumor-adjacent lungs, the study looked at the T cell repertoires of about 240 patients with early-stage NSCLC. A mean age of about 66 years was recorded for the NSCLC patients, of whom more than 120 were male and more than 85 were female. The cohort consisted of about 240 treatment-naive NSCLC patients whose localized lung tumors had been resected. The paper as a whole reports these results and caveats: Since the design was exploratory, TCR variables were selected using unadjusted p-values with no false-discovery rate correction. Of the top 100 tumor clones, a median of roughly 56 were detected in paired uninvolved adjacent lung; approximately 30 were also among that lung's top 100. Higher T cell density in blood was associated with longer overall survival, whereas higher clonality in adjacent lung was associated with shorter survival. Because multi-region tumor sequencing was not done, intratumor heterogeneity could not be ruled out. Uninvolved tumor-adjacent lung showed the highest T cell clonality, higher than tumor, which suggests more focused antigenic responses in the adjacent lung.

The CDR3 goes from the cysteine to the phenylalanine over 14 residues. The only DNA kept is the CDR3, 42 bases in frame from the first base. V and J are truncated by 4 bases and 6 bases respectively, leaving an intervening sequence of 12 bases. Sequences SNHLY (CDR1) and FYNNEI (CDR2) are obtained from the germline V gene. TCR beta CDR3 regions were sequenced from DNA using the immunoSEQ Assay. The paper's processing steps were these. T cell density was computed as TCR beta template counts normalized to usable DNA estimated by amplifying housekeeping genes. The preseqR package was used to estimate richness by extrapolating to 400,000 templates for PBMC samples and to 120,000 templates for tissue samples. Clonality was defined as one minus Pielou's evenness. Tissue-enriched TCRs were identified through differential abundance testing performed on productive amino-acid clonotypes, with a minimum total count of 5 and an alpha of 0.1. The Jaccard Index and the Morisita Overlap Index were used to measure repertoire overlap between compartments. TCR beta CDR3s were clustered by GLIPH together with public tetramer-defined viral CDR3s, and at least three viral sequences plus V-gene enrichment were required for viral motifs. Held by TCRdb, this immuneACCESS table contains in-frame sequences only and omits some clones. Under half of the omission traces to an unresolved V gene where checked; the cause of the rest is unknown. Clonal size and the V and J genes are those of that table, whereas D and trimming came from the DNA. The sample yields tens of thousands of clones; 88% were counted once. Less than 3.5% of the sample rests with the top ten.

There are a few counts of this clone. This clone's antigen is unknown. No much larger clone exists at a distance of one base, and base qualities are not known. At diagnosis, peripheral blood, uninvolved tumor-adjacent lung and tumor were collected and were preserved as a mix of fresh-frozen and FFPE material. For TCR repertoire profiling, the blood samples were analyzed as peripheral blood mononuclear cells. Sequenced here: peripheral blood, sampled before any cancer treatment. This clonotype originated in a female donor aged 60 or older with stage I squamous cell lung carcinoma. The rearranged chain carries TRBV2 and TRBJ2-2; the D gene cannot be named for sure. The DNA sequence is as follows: TGTGCCAGCAGTGGGGTCCGTCCCGCCGGGGAGCTGTTTTTT. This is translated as CASSGVRPAGELFF.